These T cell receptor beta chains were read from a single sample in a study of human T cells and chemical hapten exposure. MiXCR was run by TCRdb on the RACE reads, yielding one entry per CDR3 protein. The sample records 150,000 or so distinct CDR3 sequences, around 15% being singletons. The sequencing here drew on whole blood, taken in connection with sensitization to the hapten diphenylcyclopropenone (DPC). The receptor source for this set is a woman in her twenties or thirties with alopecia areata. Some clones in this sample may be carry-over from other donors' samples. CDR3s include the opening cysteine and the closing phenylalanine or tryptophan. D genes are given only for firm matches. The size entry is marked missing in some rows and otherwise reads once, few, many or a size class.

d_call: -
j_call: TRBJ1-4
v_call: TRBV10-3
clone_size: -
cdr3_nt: TGTGCCATCAGCAACCGGGTCTCCGGAGAAAAACTGTTTTTT
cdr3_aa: CAISNRVSGEKLFF

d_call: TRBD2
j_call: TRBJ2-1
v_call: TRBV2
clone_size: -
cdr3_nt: TGTGCCAGCAGTGCCCAACTAGCGGGGCCCTACAATGAGCAGTTCTTC
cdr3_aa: CASSAQLAGPYNEQFF

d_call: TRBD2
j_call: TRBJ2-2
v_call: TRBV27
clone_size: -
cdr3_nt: TGTGCCAGCAGTTTTTTAGCGGGAGTTCCTAGACCCGGGGAGCTGTTTTTT
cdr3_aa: CASSFLAGVPRPGELFF

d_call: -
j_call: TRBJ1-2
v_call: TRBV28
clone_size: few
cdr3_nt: TGTGCCAGCTCAGGGGCTGGCTACACCTTC
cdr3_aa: CASSGAGYTF

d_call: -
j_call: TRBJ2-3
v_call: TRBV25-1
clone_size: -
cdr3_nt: TGTGCCAGCGGGAGACAGGTCACAGATACGCAGTATTTT
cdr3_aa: CASGRQVTDTQYF

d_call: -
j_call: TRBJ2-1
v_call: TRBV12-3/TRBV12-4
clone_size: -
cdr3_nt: TGTGCCAGCAGTTTAGAGTTTAAGGGGTATGAGCAGTTCTTC
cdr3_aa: CASSLEFKGYEQFF

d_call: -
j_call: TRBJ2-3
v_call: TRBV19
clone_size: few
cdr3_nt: TGTGCCAGTAGTATTGGCGTCACAGATACGCAGTATTTT
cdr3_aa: CASSIGVTDTQYF

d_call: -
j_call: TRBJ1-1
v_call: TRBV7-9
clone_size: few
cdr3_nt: TGTGCCAGCATCGACAGCCTGAACACTGAAGCTTTCTTT
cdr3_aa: CASIDSLNTEAFF

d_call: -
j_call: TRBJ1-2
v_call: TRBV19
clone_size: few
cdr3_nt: TGTGCCAGTACCTTACCTGGGAGGCCTAACTATGGCTACACCTTC
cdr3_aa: CASTLPGRPNYGYTF

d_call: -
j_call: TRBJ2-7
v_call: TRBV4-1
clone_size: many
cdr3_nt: TGCGCCAGCAGCCAGGTCCAGGACAACTCCTACGAGCAGTACTTC
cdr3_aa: CASSQVQDNSYEQYF

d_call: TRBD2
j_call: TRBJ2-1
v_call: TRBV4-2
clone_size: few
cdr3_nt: TGTGCCAGCAGCTTGACTAGCGGGGGGGCATTCTATGAGCAGTTCTTC
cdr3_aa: CASSLTSGGAFYEQFF

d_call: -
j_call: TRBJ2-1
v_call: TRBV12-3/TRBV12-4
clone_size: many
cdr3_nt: TGTGCCAGCAGCCTCCGATACAATGAGCAGTTCTTC
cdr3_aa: CASSLRYNEQFF

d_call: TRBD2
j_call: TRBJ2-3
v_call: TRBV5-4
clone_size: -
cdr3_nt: TGTGCCAGCAGGGACCAGCGGGGAAGCACAGATACGCAGTATTTT
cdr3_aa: CASRDQRGSTDTQYF

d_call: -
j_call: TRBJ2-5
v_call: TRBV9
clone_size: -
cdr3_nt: TGTGCCAGCAGCGTAGCTACCACCCCGACCCCGGAGACCCAGTACTTC
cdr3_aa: CASSVATTPTPETQYF

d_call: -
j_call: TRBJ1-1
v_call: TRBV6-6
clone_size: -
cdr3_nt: TGTGCCAGCAGTTGGAACCCGAACACTGAAGCTTTCTTT
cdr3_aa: CASSWNPNTEAFF

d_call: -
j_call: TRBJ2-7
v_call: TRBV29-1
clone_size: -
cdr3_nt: TGCAGCGTTGTCTACGGTACCTACGAGCAGTACTTC
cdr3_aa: CSVVYGTYEQYF

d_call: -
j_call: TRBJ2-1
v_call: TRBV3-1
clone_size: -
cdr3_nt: TGTGCCAGCAGCCAAGATGGTAACAATGAGCAGTTCTTC
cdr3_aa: CASSQDGNNEQFF

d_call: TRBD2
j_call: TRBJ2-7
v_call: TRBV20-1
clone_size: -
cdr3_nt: TGCAGTGCTAGAGCGGGTAGCGGGCCACCCTCCTACGAGCAGTACTTC
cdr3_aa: CSARAGSGPPSYEQYF

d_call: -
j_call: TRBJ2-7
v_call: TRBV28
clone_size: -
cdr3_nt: TGTGCCAGCGGTCCGCCAGGGTCCTACGAGCAGTACTTC
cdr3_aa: CASGPPGSYEQYF

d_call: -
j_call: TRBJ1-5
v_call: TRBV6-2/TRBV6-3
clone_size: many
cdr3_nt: TGTGCCAGCAGGGAGTACTTCAATCAGCCCCAGCATTTT
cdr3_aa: CASREYFNQPQHF

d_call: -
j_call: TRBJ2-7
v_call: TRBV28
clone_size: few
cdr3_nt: TGTGCCAGCAGTTTAAGAGGGACCCACTGGAGGCAGTACTTC
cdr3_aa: CASSLRGTHWRQYF

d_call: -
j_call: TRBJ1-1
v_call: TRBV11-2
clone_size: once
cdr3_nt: TGTGCCAGCAGCTTGATCGGGACTGAAGCTTTCTTT
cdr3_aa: CASSLIGTEAFF

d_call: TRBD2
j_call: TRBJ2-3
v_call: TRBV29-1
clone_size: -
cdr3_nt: TGCGCGGGGGCCAGCGGGAGGGCTGGCACAGATACGCAGTATTTT
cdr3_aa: CAGASGRAGTDTQYF

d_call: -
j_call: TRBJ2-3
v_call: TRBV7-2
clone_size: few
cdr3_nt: TGTGCCAGCAGCTCCCAGGGCACAGATACGCAGTATTTT
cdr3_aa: CASSSQGTDTQYF

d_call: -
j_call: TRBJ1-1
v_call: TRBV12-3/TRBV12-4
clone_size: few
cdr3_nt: TGTGCCAGCAGCGGACAGTCTATGAACACTGAAGCTTTCTTT
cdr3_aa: CASSGQSMNTEAFF

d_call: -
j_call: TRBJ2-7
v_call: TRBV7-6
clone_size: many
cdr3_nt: TGTGCCAGCAGCTTTGGGGGCCTGAACGAGCAGTACTTC
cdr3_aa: CASSFGGLNEQYF

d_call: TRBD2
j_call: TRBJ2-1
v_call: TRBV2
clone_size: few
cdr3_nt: TGTGCCAGCCTGGGACTAGCGGACAATGAGCAGTTCTTC
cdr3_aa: CASLGLADNEQFF

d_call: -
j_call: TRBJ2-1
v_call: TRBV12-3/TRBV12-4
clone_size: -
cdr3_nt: TGTGCCAGCAGCTCACCCCCCCCGGGACTTAACAATGAGCAGTTCTTC
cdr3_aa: CASSSPPPGLNNEQFF

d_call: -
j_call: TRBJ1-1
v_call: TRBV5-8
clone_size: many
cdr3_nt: TGTGCCAGCACCATAGGGGATAGCGGCACTGAAGCTTTCTTT
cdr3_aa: CASTIGDSGTEAFF

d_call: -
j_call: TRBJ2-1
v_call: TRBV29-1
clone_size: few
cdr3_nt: TGCAGCTTTTATTCCCTGATGGGACGGTACAATGAGCAGTTCTTC
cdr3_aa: CSFYSLMGRYNEQFF

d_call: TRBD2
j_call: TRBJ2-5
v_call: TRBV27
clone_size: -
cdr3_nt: TGTGCCAGCAGTTTACTACGGCCTAGCGGGAGAGGTTACCAAGAGACCCAGTACTTC
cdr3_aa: CASSLLRPSGRGYQETQYF

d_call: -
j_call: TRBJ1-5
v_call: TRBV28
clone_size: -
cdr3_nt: TGTGCCAGCAGCCGACGACTGTTGAATCAGCCCCAGCATTTT
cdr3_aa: CASSRRLLNQPQHF

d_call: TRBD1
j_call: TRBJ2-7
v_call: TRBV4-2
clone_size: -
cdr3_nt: TGTGCCAGCAGCCGAGACAGGGAAGGCGAGCAGTACTTC
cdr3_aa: CASSRDREGEQYF

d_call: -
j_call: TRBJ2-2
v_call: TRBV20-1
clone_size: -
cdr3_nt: TGCAGTGCTAGCTGGCGCGGGGCCGGGGAGCTGTTTTTT
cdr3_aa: CSASWRGAGELFF

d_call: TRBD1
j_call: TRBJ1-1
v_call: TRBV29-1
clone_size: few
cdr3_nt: TGCAGCGCCGGACAGGGTGACAGCACTGAAGCTTTCTTT
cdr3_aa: CSAGQGDSTEAFF

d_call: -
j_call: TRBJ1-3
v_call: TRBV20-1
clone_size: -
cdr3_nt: TGCAGTGCGCCCTACAGAAATGCGGGAAACACCATATATTTT
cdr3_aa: CSAPYRNAGNTIYF

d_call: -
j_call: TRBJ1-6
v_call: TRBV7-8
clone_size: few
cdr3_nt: TGTGCCAGCAGCTTAGCGTTCTCCAGCTCCTATAATTCACCCCTCCACTTT
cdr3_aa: CASSLAFSSSYNSPLHF

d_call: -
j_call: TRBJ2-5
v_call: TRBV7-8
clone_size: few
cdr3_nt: TGTGCCAGCAGCTTAGTTCCGGGGGAGGCCGTAACTCTCCAAGAGACCCAGTACTTC
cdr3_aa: CASSLVPGEAVTLQETQYF

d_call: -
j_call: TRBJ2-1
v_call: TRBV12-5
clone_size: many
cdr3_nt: TGTGCTAGTGGTTTGGTAATCAGGACCACCTACAATGAGCAGTTCTTC
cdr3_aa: CASGLVIRTTYNEQFF

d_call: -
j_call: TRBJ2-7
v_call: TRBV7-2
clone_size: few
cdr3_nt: TGTGCCAGCAGCCCCCGAACACGGGGCAGAAACTACGAGCAGTACTTC
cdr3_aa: CASSPRTRGRNYEQYF

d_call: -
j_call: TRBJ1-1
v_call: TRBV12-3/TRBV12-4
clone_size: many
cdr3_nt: TGTGCCAGCAGTTTAGTGGGCGGTGAAGCTTTCTTT
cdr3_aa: CASSLVGGEAFF

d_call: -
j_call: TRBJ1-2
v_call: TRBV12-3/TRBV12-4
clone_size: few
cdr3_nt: TGTGCCAGCAGTCCGAGGCGTAGGGGTCCTGGCTACACCTTC
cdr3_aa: CASSPRRRGPGYTF

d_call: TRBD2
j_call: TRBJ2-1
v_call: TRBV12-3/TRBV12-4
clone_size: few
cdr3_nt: TGTGCCAGCAGTTCACACGGGGGGGCCCTCAATGAGCAGTTCTTC
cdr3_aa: CASSSHGGALNEQFF

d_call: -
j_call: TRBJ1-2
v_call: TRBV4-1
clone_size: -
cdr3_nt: TGCGCCAGCAGCCAAGATCCCGGCTATGGCTACACCTTC
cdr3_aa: CASSQDPGYGYTF

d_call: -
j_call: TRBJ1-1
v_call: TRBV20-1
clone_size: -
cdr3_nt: TGCAGTGCTCCCTTGGGGGGGTACACTGAAGCTTTCTTT
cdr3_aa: CSAPLGGYTEAFF

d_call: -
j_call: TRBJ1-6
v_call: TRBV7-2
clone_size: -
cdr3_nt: TGTGCCAGCAGCTTAGGTTCCGTCCGGGCAGGCTCACCCCTCCACTTT
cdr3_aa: CASSLGSVRAGSPLHF

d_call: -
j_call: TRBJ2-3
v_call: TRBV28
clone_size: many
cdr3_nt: TGTGCCAGCAGTTTATGGTCGGAGAGGGCTACGCAGTATTTT
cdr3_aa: CASSLWSERATQYF

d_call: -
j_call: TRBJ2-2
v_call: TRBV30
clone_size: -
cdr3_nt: TGTGCCTGGAGTGCCCGACGGGGAACCGGGGAGCTGTTTTTT
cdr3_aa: CAWSARRGTGELFF

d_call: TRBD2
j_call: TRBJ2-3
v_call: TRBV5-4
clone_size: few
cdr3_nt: TGTGCCAGCAGCCTACCGCGGGGGAGACCAAAGTATTTT
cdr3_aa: CASSLPRGRPKYF

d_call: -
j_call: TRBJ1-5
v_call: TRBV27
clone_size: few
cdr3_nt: TGTGCCAGCAGTTTCCAGGGCGCTCAGCCCCAGCATTTT
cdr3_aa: CASSFQGAQPQHF

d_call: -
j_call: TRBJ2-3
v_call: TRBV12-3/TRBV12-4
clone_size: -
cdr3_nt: TGTGCCAGCAGTTTGGACTTAGGCACAGATACGCAGTATTTT
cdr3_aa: CASSLDLGTDTQYF

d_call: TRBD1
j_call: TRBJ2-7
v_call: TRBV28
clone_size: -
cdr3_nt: TGTGCCAGCAGTTTCCCCCGGGACAGGGGGCACGAGCAGTACTTC
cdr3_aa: CASSFPRDRGHEQYF